A single sample is the source of the 11 T cell receptor beta chains below, sequenced in a study of T cells in Graves' hyperthyroidism and ophthalmopathy. Researchers amplified the TCR beta CDR3 regions from RNA transcripts. HTBI primers drove first-round RT-PCR of the TCR CDR3. TCRdb recomputed calls from the multiplex PCR reads with MiXCR, one row per CDR3 protein. The table records about 700,000 distinct CDR3 sequences, 14% of them present only once. Sequencing was performed on blood. The receptors originated from a woman aged 18-29 years with Graves' hyperthyroidism.

This clonotype was recorded many times. The chain is built from TRBV7-2 and TRBJ1-5, with 10 bases identical to TRBD1. V lost 5 bases, J lost 6 bases, and 7 bases stayed unmatched. This CDR3 is built from 15 residues. Per germline, CDR1 SGHTA and CDR2 FQGNSA. CDR3 bases: TGTGCCAGCAGCAGTGGGACAGGGGTGAGTCAGCCCCAGCATTTT. This encodes CASSSGTGVSQPQHF.

This clonotype has only a few counts. The genes are TRBV30 and TRBJ2-1; D is uncertain. Trimming cost V 2 bases and J 10 bases, with 15 bases left between them. Germline CDR1 is GTSNPN and CDR2 is SVGIG (reference sequence). The CDR3 spans 13 residues. The CDR3 reads CAWSTRTHGEQFF. CDR3 coding DNA: TGTGCCTGGAGTACCCGCACCCACGGGGAGCAGTTCTTC.

This clonotype was recorded many times. The chain uses TRBV11-2 and TRBJ2-5; 16 bases line up with TRBD2. The CDR3 runs to 16 residues. Germline V gene sequence: CDR1 SGHAT, CDR2 FQNNGV. V was pared by 5 bases and J by 4 bases, with 4 bases of the junction left unmatched. CDR3 sequence reads: CASSAGTSGRGETQYF. For the CDR3, the DNA is TGTGCCAGCAGCGCCGGGACTAGCGGGAGGGGAGAGACCCAGTACTTC. Variable domain in full (rest from reference TRBV11-2 and TRBJ2-5): EAGVAQSPRYKIIEKRQSVAFWCNPISGHATLYWYQQILGQGPKLLIQFQNNGVVDDSQLPKDRFSAERLKGVDSTLKIQPAKLEDSAVYLCASSAGTSGRGETQYFGPGTRLLVL.

This clonotype has ten or more counts. The V call is TRBV3-1, the J call TRBJ2-3; no firm D call. CDR1 is LGHDT and CDR2 is YNNKEL in the germline V gene (reference sequence). This CDR3 spans 14 amino acids. Trimming left V 0 bases short and J 5 bases short, with 9 bases between. For the CDR3, the DNA is TGTGCCAGCAGCCAAGACTGGGGTCAAGATACGCAGTATTTT. Its translation: CASSQDWGQDTQYF.

This clonotype appeared many times. V gene TRBV28 combines with J gene TRBJ2-2; D is uncertain. V was clipped by 7 bases and J by 0 bases, with 6 bases between them. The germline V gene encodes CDR1 MDHEN and CDR2 SYDVKM. This CDR3 comprises 13 residues. CDR3 sequence reads: CASIHANTGELFF. The CDR3 region has the DNA TGTGCCAGCATACATGCGAACACCGGGGAGCTGTTTTTT.

This clonotype was seen a handful of times. J is TRBJ2-1 and V is TRBV10-3; 8 nucleotides agree with TRBD2. Germline CDR1 ENHRY, CDR2 SYGVKD. The length of the CDR3 is 15 residues. With 4 bases clipped from V and 7 bases from J, the junction kept 9 bases outside the gene matches. The CDR3 coding sequence is TGTGCCATCAGTGTAAAAGCGGGAGTGGGGAATGAGCAGTTCTTC. Translated: CAISVKAGVGNEQFF.

This clonotype has at least ten counts. The chain recombines TRBV30 with TRBJ1-2; no firm D call. Deletions cut 0 bases from V and 7 bases from J, with 6 bases between. The CDR3 is 11 amino acids. Germline CDR1 GTSNPN, CDR2 SVGIG (reference sequence). CDR3 protein: CAWSVLGGYTF. The DNA of the CDR3 is TGTGCCTGGAGTGTATTAGGTGGCTACACCTTC. The whole variable domain, filled in from reference TRBV30 and TRBJ1-2, reads SQTIHQWPATLVQPVGSPLSLECTVEGTSNPNLYWYRQAAGRGLQLLFYSVGIGQISSEVPQNLSASRPQDRQFILSSKKLLLSDSGFYLCAWSVLGGYTFGSGTRLTVV.

There are many counts of this clonotype. The gene calls are TRBV7-9 and TRBJ1-5; 9 nucleotides align to TRBD1. Germline CDR1 and CDR2: SEHNR and FQNEAQ (reference sequence). CDR3 size: 16 residues. With 4 bases clipped from V and 5 bases from J, the junction kept 9 bases outside the gene matches. The CDR3 spells CASSSAKGQGHQPQHF. The CDR3 nucleotides read TGTGCCAGCAGCTCGGCGAAGGGACAGGGCCATCAGCCCCAGCATTTT.

This clonotype was detected only a few times. V and J are TRBV9 and TRBJ2-7; D may be TRBD1 or TRBD2 (6 bases each). The length of the CDR3 is 14 residues. The ends were cut back, 3 bases at V and 9 bases at J, with 19 bases in the middle. Germline V lookup: CDR1 SGDLS, CDR2 YYNGEE. CDR3 in DNA: TGTGCCAGCAGCGCGGAGGGGGAAGACTACCCGCAGTACTTC. Its protein is CASSAEGEDYPQYF.

Concerning this clonotype: Since a much larger clone is just one base distant, this may be a read error. This chain links TRBV7-9 with TRBJ2-7; D gene unclear. V gave up 1 base and J gave up 6 bases, with 4 bases separating them. In germline, CDR1 is SEHNR, CDR2 FQNEAQ (reference sequence). This CDR3 is built from 11 residues. This CDR3 reads CASSLESEQYF. In DNA form, the CDR3 reads TGTGCCAGCAGCTTAGAAAGCGAGCAGTACTTC.

This clonotype has ten or more counts. This sequence joins TRBV7-2 and TRBJ1-3; D gene unclear. The CDR3 spans 15 residues. Germline-derived CDR1 and CDR2 are SGHTA and FQGNSA. Deletions cut 5 bases from V and 2 bases from J, with 13 bases between. For the CDR3, the DNA is TGTGCCAGCAGCCCAGGTGGTACCACTGGAAACACCATATATTTT. Protein sequence: CASSPGGTTGNTIYF.